This T cell receptor beta chain was recorded in a study of T cell repertoires in cytomegalovirus infection. The wider study: An indication of both CMV infection and matching HLA type came from public TCR beta signatures. Whole-study findings and limits: Cumulated frequencies of public TCR beta families served to identify carriers of CMV plus the relevant HLA. Ex vivo, HLA-C-restricted CMV-specific TCR beta clonotypes prevailed over the rest of the response.

MiXCR, run by TCRdb on the reads, gives a single entry per CDR3 protein. This sample has about 400,000 distinct CDR3 sequences, with 15% to 20% found just once. This clonotype was counted a single time. Its antigen is unknown. This may be a read error, as it is one base from a much larger clone. This CDR3 has 14 amino acids. Germline loops: CDR1 SGHTA, CDR2 FQGNSA. The clonotype was recovered from a human donor in good health (CMV status not recorded). Some clones in this sample may be carry-over from other donors' samples. This chain uses TRBV7-2 with TRBJ2-2, with 9 bases that match TRBD2. Specimen: PBMCs. The CDR3 region has the DNA TGTGCCAGCAGTTTGACTAGCGGAACCGGGGAGCTGGTTTTT. This codes for CASSLTSGTGELVF. Supplemented by reference TRBV7-2 and TRBJ2-2, the full variable domain reads GAGVSQSPSNKVTEKGKDVELRCDPISGHTALYWYRQSLGQGLEFLIYFQGNSAPDKSGLPSDRFSAERTGGSVSTLTIQRTQQEDSAVYLCASSLTSGTGELVFGEGSRLTVL.